A selection of T cell receptor beta chains follows, all from one sample in a study of OX40 agonist ivuxolimab in advanced cancers. Repertoires were generated with immunoSEQ multiplex PCR, while TCRdb's copy carries only in-frame clones and drops some. The sample records tens of thousands of clones, about 88% being singletons. The starting material was CD4+ or CD8+ T cells sorted from blood, obtained in a trial of the OX40 agonist ivuxolimab. The source is an adult with an advanced solid tumor such as melanoma, head and neck, liver or kidney cancer. Each CDR3 is given without its conserved first and last residue. A D gene is named only where the DNA matches it firmly.

d_call v_call cdr3_aa
TRBD2 TRBV18 ASSPGGSAKNIQY
TRBD2 TRBV7-9 ASSSPRTGGLAGGGTQY
NA TRBV5-1 ASRLQETQY
TRBD2 TRBV10-3 AISPSPGTTNTYSQYTQY
NA TRBV6-5 ASSYRTKGVARGYT
TRBD2 TRBV5-1 ASSVGLAGIVTDTQY
NA TRBV6-5 ASSYSATTNQPQH
TRBD1 TRBV7-9 ASRKTGDYGYT
NA TRBV4-1 ASGETSSYNEQF
TRBD1 TRBV6-1 ASSGGTGGQPQH
NA TRBV5-6 ASSLKYPVARNEQY
TRBD1 TRBV6-1 ASSEAQGGSYSNQPQH
TRBD2 TRBV19 ASTGGGARTGELF
TRBD1 TRBV7-3 ASSASRTGNRYEQY
NA TRBV7-2 ASSLLWPQNTEAF
NA TRBV21-1 ASSNPYDRTPFNTGELF
TRBD1 TRBV29-1 SVVPGGNQPQH
NA TRBV19 ASSPELNPNYGYT
NA TRBV18 ASSPAGSSGNTIY
NA TRBV6-6 ASSYGAIYEPQH
NA TRBV7-3 ASSPRAGDNSPLH
TRBD2 TRBV19 ASRPPGASGANEQY
NA TRBV2 ASSEARGGSPQH
NA TRBV6-1 ASSDLGSGANVLT
NA TRBV9 ASSVDRGTGGYT
NA TRBV29-1 SVAHLFSGELF
TRBD1 TRBV28 ASSLAPPTGVFKAF
NA TRBV5-1 ASSSAGGEAF
NA TRBV7-2 ASSPQRTEAF
NA TRBV5-6 ASSFGRQRNNSPLH
TRBD1 TRBV14 ASSQVGTGRSPLH
NA TRBV7-9 ASSLAGGNTGELF
TRBD2 TRBV9 ASSPRGASGGYEQY
NA TRBV18 ASSPGLNTGAF
TRBD2 TRBV5-1 ASSLTSGGLQETQY
NA TRBV7-9 ASSLVLVQKPLAKNIQY
TRBD1 TRBV18 ASSPIQGVFANTEAF
NA TRBV19 ASKVEANYGYT
NA TRBV6-5 ASSAHNPGNTEAF
NA TRBV6-4 ASSDVGEYNSPLH
TRBD1 TRBV18 ASSETGAKEKLF
TRBD2 TRBV19 ASSTRTSGGETLAKNIQY
NA TRBV5-1 ASSLAGLLVYGYT